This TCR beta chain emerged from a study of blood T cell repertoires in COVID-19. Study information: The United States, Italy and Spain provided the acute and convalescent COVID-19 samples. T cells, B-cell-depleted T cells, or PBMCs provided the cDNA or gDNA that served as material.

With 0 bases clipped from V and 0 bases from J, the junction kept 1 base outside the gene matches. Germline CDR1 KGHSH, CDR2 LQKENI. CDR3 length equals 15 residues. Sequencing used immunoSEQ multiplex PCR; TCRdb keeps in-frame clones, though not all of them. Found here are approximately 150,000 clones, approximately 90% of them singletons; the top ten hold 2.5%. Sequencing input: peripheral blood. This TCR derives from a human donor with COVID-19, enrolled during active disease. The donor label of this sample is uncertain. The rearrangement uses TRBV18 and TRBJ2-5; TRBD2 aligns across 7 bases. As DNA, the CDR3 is TGTGCCAGCTCACCACCGGGGGGGTACCAAGAGACCCAGTACTTC. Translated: CASSPPGGYQETQYF.